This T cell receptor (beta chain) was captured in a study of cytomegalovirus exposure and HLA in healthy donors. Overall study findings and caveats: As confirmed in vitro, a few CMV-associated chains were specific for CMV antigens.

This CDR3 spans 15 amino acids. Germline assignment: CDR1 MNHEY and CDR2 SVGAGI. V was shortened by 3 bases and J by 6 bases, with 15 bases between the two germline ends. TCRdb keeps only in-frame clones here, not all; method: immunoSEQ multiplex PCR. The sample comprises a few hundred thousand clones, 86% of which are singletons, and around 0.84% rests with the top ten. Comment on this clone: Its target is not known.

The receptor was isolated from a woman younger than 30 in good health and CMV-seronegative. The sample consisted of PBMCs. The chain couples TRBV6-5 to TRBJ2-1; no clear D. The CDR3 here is CASSYLWSGANEQFF. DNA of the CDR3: TGTGCCAGCAGTTATCTCTGGAGTGGTGCCAATGAGCAGTTCTTC.